The clone carrying this TCR beta chain was counted between two and nine times. The record originates from a study of HIV-infected patients and healthy controls. V shed 4 bases and J shed 5 bases, with 9 bases lying between them. Germline-derived CDR1 and CDR2 are SGHDT and YYEEEE. The length of the CDR3 is 13 residues. TCRdb reanalysed the 5' RACE reads using MiXCR and keeps one entry per CDR3 protein. The sample contains some 20,000 distinct CDR3 sequences, roughly 20% of which appear only once. Sequencing was performed on CD8+ T cells from blood. The TCR sequence derives from a human donor in good health. The rearrangement joins TRBV5-6 to TRBJ1-4; D is possibly TRBD1 (5 bases). CDR3 coding DNA: TGTGCCAGCAGCACGGGGGGAAATGAAAAACTGTTTTTT. Its protein is CASSTGGNEKLFF.